This T cell receptor beta chain was profiled in a study of identical twins. MiXCR, run by TCRdb on the 5' RACE reads, gives a single entry per CDR3 protein. The sample includes 470,000 or so distinct CDR3 sequences, approximately 25% of them seen just once. This clonotype was detected a few times. The germline V and J ends were trimmed by 5 bases and 13 bases, with 15 bases remaining between them. The CDR3 is 12 residues long. Germline lookup yields CDR1 SEHNR and CDR2 FQNEAQ (reference sequence). In addition, the sample was reused for a study of T cells expressing NK-cell markers.

Sequenced input: CD4+ T cells sorted from blood. The TCR sequence derives from a woman between 18 and 29 years old in good health. V usage is TRBV7-9 and J usage is TRBJ1-5; D not resolved. This chain's CDR3 is CASSPSVGVQHF. CDR3 coding DNA: TGTGCCAGCAGCCCCTCTGTAGGAGTGCAGCATTTT. The full variable domain, completed using reference TRBV7-9 and TRBJ1-5, is DTGVSQNPRHKITKRGQNVTFRCDPISEHNRLYWYRQTLGQGPEFLTYFQNEAQLEKSRLLSDRFSAERPKGSFSTLEIQRTEQGDSAMYLCASSPSVGVQHFGDGTRLSIL.